The 20 T cell receptor beta chains below were found in one sample sequenced in a study of OX40 agonist ivuxolimab in advanced cancers. Clones were sequenced by immunoSEQ multiplex PCR, and TCRdb holds only the in-frame ones, with some missing. This table holds about 150,000 clones, 85% to 95% found once. The sequencing used CD4+ or CD8+ T cells sorted from blood, collected in a trial of the OX40 agonist ivuxolimab. All receptors derive from an adult with an advanced solid tumor such as melanoma, head and neck, liver or kidney cancer.

The chain is built from TRBV5-8 and TRBJ2-3; tentatively, D is TRBD2 (6 bases). CDR1 SGHTS and CDR2 YDEGEE come from the germline V gene. V gave up 7 bases and J gave up 1 base, with 10 bases separating them. This CDR3 spans 13 amino acids. The CDR3 is CASGASGTDTQYF. CDR3 coding DNA: TGTGCCAGCGGGGCTAGCGGCACAGATACGCAGTATTTT.

In regard to this clone: Other DNA sequences in this sample translate to the same CDR3. V is TRBV7-9 and J is TRBJ1-1; D is undetermined. Germline values: CDR1 SEHNR, CDR2 FQNEAQ (reference sequence). The CDR3 spans 13 residues. V shed 3 bases and J shed 1 base, with 6 bases lying between them. The CDR3 nucleotides read TGTGCCAGCAGCTTCGAGGGGAACACTGAAGCTTTCTTT. Amino acid sequence: CASSFEGNTEAFF. Looking up the rest from reference TRBV7-9 and TRBJ1-1 gives the full variable domain: DTGVSQNPRHKITKRGQNVTFRCDPISEHNRLYWYRQTLGQGPEFLTYFQNEAQLEKSRLLSDRFSAERPKGSFSTLEIQRTEQGDSAMYLCASSFEGNTEAFFGQGTRLTVV.

This clone has only one observation. V usage is TRBV5-4 and J usage is TRBJ1-4, with D tentatively TRBD1 (5 bases). Per the germline V gene, CDR1 is SGHNT and CDR2 is YYREEE (reference sequence). This CDR3 has 13 residues. Between the trimmed V and J ends, which lost 1 base and 8 bases, there was a span of 9 bases. The DNA for the CDR3 is TGTGCCAGCAGCTTGCGTCGGGACGAAAAACTGTTTTTT. It is translated as CASSLRRDEKLFF.

The V gene is TRBV11-3, the J gene TRBJ2-1; 10 nucleotides match TRBD2. The CDR3 is 16 amino acids. Per germline, CDR1 SGHNT and CDR2 YENEEA. The V gene end was trimmed by 5 bases and the J gene end by 2 bases; junction bases not matched to a gene: 6. DNA for the CDR3: TGTGCCAGCAGCCCAGGACTAGCGGTACCCTACAATGAGCAGTTCTTC. Protein product: CASSPGLAVPYNEQFF. The full variable domain, with the rest looked up from reference TRBV11-3 and TRBJ2-1, is EAGVVQSPRYKIIEKKQPVAFWCNPISGHNTLYWYLQNLGQGPELLIRYENEEAVDDSQLPKDRFSAERLKGVDSTLKIQPAELGDSAVYLCASSPGLAVPYNEQFFGPGTRLTVL.

The chain employs TRBV6-5 and TRBJ1-2; 9 bases fit TRBD1. After removal of 4 bases from V and 4 bases from J, the junction contained 7 bases not matched to a gene. The CDR3 sequence is 15 residues long. Germline V gives CDR1 MNHEY, CDR2 SVGAGI. CDR3 coding DNA: TGTGCCAGCAGTTCCCAACAGGGGGCTTTCTATGGCTACACCTTC. It translates to CASSSQQGAFYGYTF.

The chain employs TRBV7-2 and TRBJ2-7; D is perhaps TRBD2 (5 bases). V lost 4 bases, J lost 0 bases, and 10 bases lay in between. Germline V gene lookup returns CDR1 SGHTA and CDR2 FQGNSA. This CDR3 region has 14 residues. CDR3 sequence: CASSSRRGSYEQYF. In DNA form, the CDR3 reads TGTGCCAGCAGCTCAAGACGGGGCTCCTACGAGCAGTACTTC. Full variable domain (rest looked up from reference TRBV7-2 and TRBJ2-7): GAGVSQSPSNKVTEKGKDVELRCDPISGHTALYWYRQSLGQGLEFLIYFQGNSAPDKSGLPSDRFSAERTGGSVSTLTIQRTQQEDSAVYLCASSSRRGSYEQYFGPGTRLTVT.

The V and J genes are TRBV28 and TRBJ1-2; 7 nucleotides agree with TRBD1. V lost 5 bases and J lost 4; bases outside the gene matches: 7. This CDR3 is 14 amino acids long. Germline CDR1 MDHEN, CDR2 SYDVKM. CDR3 residues: CASSPIQGTYGYTF. The CDR3 DNA reads as TGTGCCAGCAGTCCAATACAGGGGACCTATGGCTACACCTTC.

The genes are TRBV11-2 and TRBJ2-2, with D uncertain. CDR1 is SGHAT and CDR2 is FQNNGV in the germline V gene. This CDR3 comprises 14 residues. V dropped 7 bases and J dropped 2 bases, with 11 bases sitting between them. In nucleotides, the CDR3 is TGTGCCAGCAATTGGGCACCCAACACCGGGGAGCTGTTTTTT. Residues: CASNWAPNTGELFF.

This chain joins TRBV18 and TRBJ1-2; D ambiguous. The germline gives CDR1 KGHSH, CDR2 LQKENI. The CDR3 covers 14 residues. Trimming shortened V by 3 bases and J by 4 bases, and 12 bases separated the two germline ends. The CDR3 protein is CASSPSGLAYGYTF. CDR3 in DNA: TGTGCCAGCTCACCTAGCGGCCTCGCCTATGGCTACACCTTC. Supplemented by reference TRBV18 and TRBJ1-2, the full variable domain reads NAGVMQNPRHLVRRRGQEARLRCSPMKGHSHVYWYRQLPEEGLKFMVYLQKENIIDESGMPKERFSAEFPKEGPSILRIQQVVRGDSAAYFCASSPSGLAYGYTFGSGTRLTVV.

The chain carries TRBV6-1 and TRBJ2-2; 7 positions match TRBD1. CDR3 size: 15 residues. Germline values: CDR1 MNHNS, CDR2 SASEGT. Losses at the gene ends were 3 bases for V and 4 bases for J; bases not matched to a gene: 5. CDR3: CASSDPGQITGELFF. The DNA for the CDR3 is TGTGCCAGCAGTGATCCGGGACAGATCACCGGGGAGCTGTTTTTT.

The rearrangement links TRBV7-8 to TRBJ1-3, with 10 nucleotides matching TRBD1. Germline V gene sequence: CDR1 SGHVS, CDR2 FQNEAQ. The CDR3 is 15 residues long. V trimming: 1 base; J trimming: 11 bases; junction bases outside the gene matches: 8. DNA of the CDR3: TGTGCCAGCAGCTTAGTTTGGGGGGACAGGGGTGCCATATATTTT. This encodes CASSLVWGDRGAIYF.

The chain carries TRBV5-8 and TRBJ2-5; TRBD1 matches 9 bases. This CDR3 is 14 amino acids long. Trimming cost V 6 bases and J 1 base; bases outside gene matches: 4. CDR1 is SGHTS and CDR2 is YDEGEE in the germline V gene. CDR3 in DNA: TGTGCCAGCAACCCGGGACAGGGCCAAGAGACCCAGTACTTC. Protein: CASNPGQGQETQYF.

The V and J genes are TRBV19 and TRBJ1-5; possible D gene TRBD1, 5 bases. Germline V CDR1 and CDR2: LNHDA, SQIVND (reference sequence). The CDR3 has 13 residues. Trimming removed 3 bases at V and 7 bases at J, with 10 bases between. The CDR3: CASSIREGQPQHF. The CDR3, as DNA: TGTGCCAGTAGTATTCGGGAGGGGCAGCCCCAGCATTTT.

The chain has TRBV7-2 and TRBJ2-7, with a weak D call TRBD2 (5 bases). The V gene lost 6 bases and the J gene lost 0 bases, with 9 bases spanning the gap. This CDR3 spans 13 amino acids. Germline V CDR1 and CDR2: SGHTA, FQGNSA. The CDR3, as DNA: TGTGCCAGCAGTCGCGACTACTCCTACGAGCAGTACTTC. Translated, it gives CASSRDYSYEQYF. The full variable domain, rest sourced from reference TRBV7-2 and TRBJ2-7, is GAGVSQSPSNKVTEKGKDVELRCDPISGHTALYWYRQSLGQGLEFLIYFQGNSAPDKSGLPSDRFSAERTGGSVSTLTIQRTQQEDSAVYLCASSRDYSYEQYFGPGTRLTVT.

The chain links TRBV6-6 to TRBJ1-1; possible D gene TRBD1, 5 bases. This CDR3 is 14 amino acids long. In germline, CDR1 is MNHNY, CDR2 SVGAGI (reference sequence). V lost 7 bases to trimming and J lost 1 base, with 13 bases between them. The CDR3 DNA follows: TGTGCCAGCAAAGCAGGGTCAGGGAACACTGAAGCTTTCTTT. Protein: CASKAGSGNTEAFF.

This clone appeared a single time. The chain couples TRBV18 to TRBJ1-3; 7 bases are shared with TRBD1. The CDR3 sequence is 17 residues long. The V and J ends lost 5 bases and 2 bases, in that order; junction bases with no gene match: 12. The germline gives CDR1 KGHSH, CDR2 LQKENI. This CDR3 reads CASSSNRGGDPGNTIYF. In nucleotides, the CDR3 is TGTGCCAGCTCATCAAACAGGGGAGGGGATCCTGGAAACACCATATATTTT.

This chain connects TRBV5-6 to TRBJ1-4, with 9 bases lining up with TRBD1. The V segment lost 4 bases and the J segment 5 bases; nucleotides outside the gene matches: 6. The V gene's germline CDR1 is SGHDT and CDR2 YYEEEE. CDR3 size: 15 residues. CDR3 region: CASSRYRGRNEKLFF. CDR3 DNA: TGTGCCAGCAGCCGTTACAGGGGGCGAAATGAAAAACTGTTTTTT.

The chain couples TRBV7-8 to TRBJ2-1; TRBD1 agrees at 8 bases. CDR3 length: 15 residues. Germline V lookup: CDR1 SGHVS, CDR2 FQNEAQ. Trimming removed 3 bases from V and 5 bases from J; junction bases left unmatched: 6. The DNA of the CDR3 is TGTGCCAGCAGCTTCCGGACAGGGAGAGACAATGAGCAGTTCTTC. Protein sequence: CASSFRTGRDNEQFF.

The chain employs TRBV7-2 and TRBJ2-1; D is uncertain. Germline V gives CDR1 SGHTA, CDR2 FQGNSA. The CDR3 runs 17 residues. V was clipped by 2 bases and J by 3 bases, with 17 bases between them. CDR3 residues: CASSLTLGTNLYNEQFF. Written as DNA, the CDR3 is TGTGCCAGCAGCTTAACCTTGGGCACCAACCTCTACAATGAGCAGTTCTTC.

The chain couples TRBV19 to TRBJ1-4, with a tentative D call TRBD1 (5 bases). The ends were cut back, 6 bases at V and 8 bases at J, with 22 bases in the middle. Looked up from germline, CDR1 is LNHDA and CDR2 is SQIVND (reference sequence). The CDR3 has 16 amino acids. This CDR3 is CASSRLSGVGEEKLFF. CDR3 nucleotides: TGTGCCAGTAGCCGATTATCGGGGGTAGGGGAGGAAAAACTGTTTTTT.